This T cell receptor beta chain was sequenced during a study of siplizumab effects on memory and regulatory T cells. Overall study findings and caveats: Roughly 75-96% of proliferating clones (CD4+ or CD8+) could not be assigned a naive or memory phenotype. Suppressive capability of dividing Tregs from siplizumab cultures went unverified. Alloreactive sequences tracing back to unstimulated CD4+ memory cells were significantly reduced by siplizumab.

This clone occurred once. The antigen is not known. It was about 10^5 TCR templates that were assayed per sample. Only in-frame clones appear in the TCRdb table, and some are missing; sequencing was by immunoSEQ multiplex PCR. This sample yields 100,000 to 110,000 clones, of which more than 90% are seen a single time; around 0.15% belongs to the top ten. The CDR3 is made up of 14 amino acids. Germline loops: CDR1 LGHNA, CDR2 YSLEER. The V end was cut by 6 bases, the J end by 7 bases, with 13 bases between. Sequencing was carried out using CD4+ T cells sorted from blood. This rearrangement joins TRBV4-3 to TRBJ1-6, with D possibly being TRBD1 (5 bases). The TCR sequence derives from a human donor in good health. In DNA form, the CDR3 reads TGCGCCAGCAGTCTAGGGCGGGGGAATTCACCCCTCCACTTT. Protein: CASSLGRGNSPLHF.